The entry that follows covers one T cell receptor beta chain sequence. The sample has other DNA sequences that encode this CDR3 too. Germline loops: CDR1 PRHDT, CDR2 FYEKMQ (reference sequence). V dropped 5 bases and J dropped 1 base, with 11 bases sitting between them. CDR3 length equals 14 residues. Only in-frame clones appear in the TCRdb table, and some are missing; sequencing was by immunoSEQ multiplex PCR. Of roughly 4,700 clones listed, 60% to 65% are singletons. The data originate from a study of CD4+ T cells in melanoma. The source of this sequence is a human donor with melanoma. The gene calls are TRBV13 and TRBJ1-1, with D hard to call. The sample consisted of cells from a culture (not recorded whether cultured in vitro). CDR3 sequence reads: CASSVWTGNTEAFF. CDR3 bases: TGTGCCAGCAGCGTGTGGACGGGGAACACTGAAGCTTTCTTT.